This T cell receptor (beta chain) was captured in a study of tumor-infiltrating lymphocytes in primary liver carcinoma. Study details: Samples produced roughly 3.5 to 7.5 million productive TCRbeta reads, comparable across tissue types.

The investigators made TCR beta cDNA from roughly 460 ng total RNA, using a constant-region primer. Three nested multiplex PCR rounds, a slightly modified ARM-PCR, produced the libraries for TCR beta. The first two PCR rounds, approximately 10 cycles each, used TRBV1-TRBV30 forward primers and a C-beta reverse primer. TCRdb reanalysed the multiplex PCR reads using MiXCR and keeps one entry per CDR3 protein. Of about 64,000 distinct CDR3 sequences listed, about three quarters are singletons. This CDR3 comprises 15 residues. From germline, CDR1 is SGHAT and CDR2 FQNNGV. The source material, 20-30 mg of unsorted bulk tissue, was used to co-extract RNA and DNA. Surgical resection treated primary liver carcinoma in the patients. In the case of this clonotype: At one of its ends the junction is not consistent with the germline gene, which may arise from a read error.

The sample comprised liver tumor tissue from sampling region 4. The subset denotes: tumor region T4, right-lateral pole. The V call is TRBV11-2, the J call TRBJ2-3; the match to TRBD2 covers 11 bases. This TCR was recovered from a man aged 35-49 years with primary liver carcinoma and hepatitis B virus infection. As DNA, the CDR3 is TGTGGCAGCAGCACCGGGACTAGCGGCACGGATGCGCAGTATTTT. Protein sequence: CGSSTGTSGTDAQYF.